The clone carrying this TCR beta chain occurred a few times. Its antigen is as yet unknown. Each CDR3 protein gets one entry after TCRdb re-called the RT-PCR reads with MiXCR. The profile shows roughly 790,000 distinct CDR3 sequences, 21% of them singletons. Germline V gene sequence: CDR1 LGHNA, CDR2 YSLEER. J was trimmed by 7 bases and V by 0 bases; bases with no gene match: 6. CDR3 length: 16 amino acids. These data belong to a study of response to subunit inactivated influenza vaccine. General study findings and limits: A suggestion made by the authors is that each seasonal influenza vaccination recruits few new T cells.

The V call is TRBV4-3, the J call TRBJ2-1, with 10 bases that match TRBD2. The starting material was PBMCs from blood, obtained roughly 5 days after vaccination. This receptor was identified in a middle-aged man who received an inactivated influenza vaccine. CDR3 DNA: TGCGCCAGCAGCCAAGATTGGAGTAGCGGGAGGAATGAGCAGTTCTTC. The encoded protein is CASSQDWSSGRNEQFF.